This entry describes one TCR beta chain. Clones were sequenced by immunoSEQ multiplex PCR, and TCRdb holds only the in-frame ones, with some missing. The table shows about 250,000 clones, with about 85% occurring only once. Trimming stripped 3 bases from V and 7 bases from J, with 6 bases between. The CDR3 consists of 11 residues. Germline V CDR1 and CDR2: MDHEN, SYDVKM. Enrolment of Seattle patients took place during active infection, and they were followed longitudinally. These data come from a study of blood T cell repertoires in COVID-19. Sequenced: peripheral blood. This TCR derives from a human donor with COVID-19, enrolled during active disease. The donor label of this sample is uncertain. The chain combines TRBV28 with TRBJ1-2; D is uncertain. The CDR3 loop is CASSFVRGYTF. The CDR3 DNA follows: TGTGCCAGCAGTTTTGTTCGTGGCTACACCTTC.